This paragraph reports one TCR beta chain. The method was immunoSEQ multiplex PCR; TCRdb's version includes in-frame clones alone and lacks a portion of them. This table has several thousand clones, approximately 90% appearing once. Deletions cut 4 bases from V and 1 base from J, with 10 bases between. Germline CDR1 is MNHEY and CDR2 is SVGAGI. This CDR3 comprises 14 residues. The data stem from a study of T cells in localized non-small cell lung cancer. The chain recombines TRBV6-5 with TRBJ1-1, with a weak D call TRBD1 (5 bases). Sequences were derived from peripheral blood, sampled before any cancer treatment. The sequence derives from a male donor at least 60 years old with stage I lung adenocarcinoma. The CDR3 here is CASSSSDRNTEAFF. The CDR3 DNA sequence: TGTGCCAGCAGTTCCTCTGACAGGAACACTGAAGCTTTCTTT.